This entry is about one T cell receptor (beta chain). Its specificity is not known. The record originates from a study of cytomegalovirus exposure and HLA in healthy donors. Study outcomes and limitations: In vitro testing confirmed three CMV-associated chains as specific for CMV antigens. There were under 200 TCR beta chains listed as cytomegalovirus-associated.

V was pared by 5 bases and J by 7 bases, with 6 bases of the junction left unmatched. The CDR3 runs 14 residues. Germline V gene sequence: CDR1 SGHAT, CDR2 FQNNGV. Generated by immunoSEQ multiplex PCR, the TCRdb table keeps only in-frame clones and is missing some. The profile shows 70,000 or so clones, 94% of them singletons. This clonotype originated in a woman under 30 in good health and CMV-seropositive. The sequenced sample was PBMCs. J is TRBJ2-7 and V is TRBV11-2; 12 positions agree with TRBD2. This chain's CDR3 is CASSKTSGGWEQYF. CDR3 in DNA: TGTGCCAGCAGCAAGACTAGCGGGGGTTGGGAGCAGTACTTC.